Described below is a single T cell receptor (beta chain) sequence and its context. The Seattle patients joined while their infection was active and were tracked longitudinally afterward. These data come from a study of blood T cell repertoires in COVID-19. Study overall: The analysed material was cDNA or gDNA that came from T cells, B-cell-depleted T cells, or PBMCs.

As handled by the study authors: Amplification of reference gene primers was used by the study to estimate nucleated cell counts. Some clones are missing from TCRdb's copy, which holds only in-frame ones; the method was immunoSEQ multiplex PCR. V and J calls and clone size are those listed in that table; D and trimming were worked out from the DNA. Of fewer than 350,000 clones in the sample, around 88% were seen once. Germline CDR1 reads SGHTA; CDR2 reads FQGNSA. Trimming at V came to 5 bases and at J to 4 bases, leaving 16 bases not matched to a gene. The CDR3 extends over 17 amino acids. The chain combines TRBV7-2 with TRBJ1-2; 7 positions match TRBD1. The specimen was peripheral blood. This receptor was obtained from a woman in her twenties or thirties with COVID-19, enrolled during active disease. In DNA, the CDR3 is TGTGCCAGCAGCCCAGGACAGGCCAACTTAGGGCTCTATGGCTACACCTTC. Residues: CASSPGQANLGLYGYTF.